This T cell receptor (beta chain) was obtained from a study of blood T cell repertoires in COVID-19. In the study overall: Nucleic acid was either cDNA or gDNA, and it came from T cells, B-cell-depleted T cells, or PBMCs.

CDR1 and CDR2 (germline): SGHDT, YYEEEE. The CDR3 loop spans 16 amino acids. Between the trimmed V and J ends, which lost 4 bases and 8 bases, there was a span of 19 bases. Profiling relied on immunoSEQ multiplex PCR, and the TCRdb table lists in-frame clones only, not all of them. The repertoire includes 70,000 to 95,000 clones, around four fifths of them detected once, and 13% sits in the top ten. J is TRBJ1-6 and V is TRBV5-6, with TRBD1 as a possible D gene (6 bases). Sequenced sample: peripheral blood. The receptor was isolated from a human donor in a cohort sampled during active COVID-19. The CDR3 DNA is TGTGCCAGCAGCCGCGAGTACAGGGCTATAGATTCACCCCTCCACTTT. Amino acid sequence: CASSREYRAIDSPLHF.